Each of the 30 T cell receptor beta chains below was sequenced from the same sample in a study of CXCR3-negative and CXCR3-positive naive CD8 T cells. UMI-labeled 5' RACE TRB cDNA libraries were prepared from the cells. TCRdb processed the 5' RACE reads again and assigns one entry to each CDR3 protein, with no DNA. This specimen shows about 41,000 distinct CDR3 sequences; the ten leading clones hold roughly 1.8%. Specimen: naive CXCR3- CD8+ T cells from blood. Regarding subset: CD45RO-CCR7+CD27+CD95- naive CD8+ T cells lacking CXCR3 (TNR3-). The source of these receptors is a human donor in good health. Some clones in this sample may be carry-over from other donors' samples.

By frequency, this clonotype registers medium-sized (0.01 to 0.1%). The chain combines TRBV14 with TRBJ2-1; there is no DNA to check the TCRdb D call of TRBD1. This CDR3 comprises 12 residues. The V gene's germline CDR1 is SGHDN and CDR2 FVKESK. The CDR3 here is CASSGPGSEQFF.

The gene calls are TRBV4-3 and TRBJ1-3. The CDR3 extends over 16 amino acids. Germline V gives CDR1 LGHNA, CDR2 YSLEER. The CDR3 loop reads CASSQQEGPSGNTIYF.

The chain couples TRBV12-3 or TRBV12-4 to TRBJ2-5; absent DNA, TCRdb's TRBD2 call cannot be checked. CDR3 size: 13 residues. CDR3 residues: CASSPRLQETQYF.

The V call is TRBV10-3, the J call TRBJ2-7; there is no DNA to check the TCRdb D call of TRBD1. From germline, CDR1 is ENHRY and CDR2 SYGVKD. The CDR3 has 14 amino acids. CDR3 loop: CAISDRQGEHEQYF.

The V and J genes are TRBV7-9 and TRBJ2-1. CDR1 is SEHNR, CDR2 FQNEAQ, per germline (reference sequence). The CDR3 is made up of 12 amino acids. The CDR3 reads CASSLEDNEQFF.

The chain has TRBV7-9 and TRBJ1-4. CDR1 SEHNR and CDR2 FQNEAQ come from the germline V gene (reference sequence). The CDR3 is made up of 15 amino acids. CDR3 residues: CASSFTGLGNEKLFF.

The chain carries TRBV29-1 and TRBJ1-2; the D call from TCRdb, TRBD1, cannot be confirmed without DNA. Germline CDR1 reads SQVTM; CDR2 reads ANQGSEA. This CDR3 spans 13 amino acids. CDR3 residues: CSVDGQGSGGYTF. Supplemented by reference TRBV29-1 and TRBJ1-2, the full variable domain reads SAVISQKPSRDICQRGTSLTIQCQVDSQVTMMFWYRQQPGQSLTLIATANQGSEATYESGFVIDKFPISRPNLTFSTLTVSNMSPEDSSIYLCSVDGQGSGGYTFGSGTRLTVV.

The chain carries TRBV20-1 and TRBJ2-1; TCRdb's assignment of TRBD2 cannot be checked, as there is no DNA. This CDR3 region has 15 residues. Germline V gives CDR1 DFQATT, CDR2 SNEGSKA (reference sequence). The chain's CDR3 is CSARVGTSDINEQFF.

The J gene is TRBJ2-7, the V gene TRBV12-3 or TRBV12-4; the D call of TRBD1 rests on TCRdb alone, since no DNA is present to check it. The CDR3 covers 14 residues. Here the CDR3 reads CAIATDRGQDEQYF.

The J gene is TRBJ2-7, the V gene TRBV6-2 or TRBV6-3; the D gene TCRdb calls, TRBD2, cannot be checked with no DNA. This CDR3 has 13 residues. CDR1 is MNHEY, CDR2 SVGEGT, per germline. The CDR3: CASSYGPSYEQYF.

The V call is TRBV29-1, the J call TRBJ1-5; TCRdb names TRBD1, which stays unverified in the absence of DNA. This CDR3 spans 14 amino acids. CDR1 is SQVTM, CDR2 ANQGSEA, per germline. CDR3 sequence reads: CSVSTGGRNQPQHF.

This chain joins TRBV4-3 and TRBJ2-1. The CDR3 extends over 13 amino acids. Germline V gene sequence: CDR1 LGHNA, CDR2 YSLEER. The chain's CDR3 is CASSQDRLRRQFF.

The chain carries TRBV6-5 and TRBJ2-5; TCRdb lists TRBD2, though no DNA is available to test this call. The CDR3 consists of 16 residues. Germline CDR1 MNHEY, CDR2 SVGAGI. CDR3 amino acids: CASSYSRAGGRETQYF.

The V call is TRBV7-9, the J call TRBJ2-7. The germline V gene encodes CDR1 SEHNR and CDR2 FQNEAQ (reference sequence). The CDR3 has 12 residues. CDR3 in amino acids: CASSAVVAEQYF.

The V gene is TRBV7-6, the J gene TRBJ1-3. This CDR3 has 15 amino acids. Germline V lookup: CDR1 SGHVS, CDR2 FNYEAQ. This CDR3 is CASSSTTPGGDTIYF.

The chain is built from TRBV20-1 and TRBJ2-7; TCRdb names TRBD1, which stays unverified in the absence of DNA. Germline V CDR1 and CDR2: DFQATT, SNEGSKA (reference sequence). The CDR3 is 12 residues long. CDR3 residues: CSAIEGETGLIF.

The rearrangement joins TRBV29-1 to TRBJ2-2. This CDR3 comprises 12 residues. CDR1 and CDR2 (germline): SQVTM, ANQGSEA. The CDR3 reads CSVVQNTGELFF.

This chain connects TRBV11-3 to TRBJ2-5; TCRdb selects TRBD2, and the lack of DNA leaves this call unchecked. The germline V gene encodes CDR1 SGHNT and CDR2 YENEEA. This CDR3 has 14 amino acids. This CDR3 reads CASSPRTEEETQYF.

The rearrangement uses TRBV7-8 and TRBJ2-1. Germline CDR1 reads SGHVS; CDR2 reads FQNEAQ. The CDR3 extends over 15 amino acids. This chain's CDR3 is CASSLTVTEYNEQFF.

The chain carries TRBV25-1 and TRBJ2-7. Germline lookup yields CDR1 MGHDK and CDR2 SYGVNS. CDR3 length equals 13 residues. This CDR3 reads CASSVGITYEQYF.

This sequence joins TRBV7-3 and TRBJ2-2. CDR3 length: 12 amino acids. CDR1 SGHTA and CDR2 FQGTGA come from the germline V gene. CDR3 residues: CASSYTTGELFF.

The chain recombines TRBV5-1 with TRBJ2-1; TCRdb lists TRBD2, though no DNA is available to test this call. Germline values: CDR1 SGHRS, CDR2 YFSETQ. The CDR3 contains 14 residues. The CDR3 protein is CASRTSGSHSEQFF. The full variable domain, completed using reference TRBV5-1 and TRBJ2-1, is KAGVTQTPRYLIKTRGQQVTLSCSPISGHRSVSWYQQTPGQGLQFLFEYFSETQRNKGNFPGRFSGRQFSNSRSEMNVSTLELGDSALYLCASRTSGSHSEQFFGPGTRLTVL.

The V and J genes are TRBV28 and TRBJ2-3; TCRdb indicates TRBD1, and absent DNA this call remains unverified. CDR1 is MDHEN, CDR2 SYDVKM, per germline. This CDR3 is 12 amino acids long. CDR3 in amino acids: CASSPLGVTQYF.

The chain links TRBV24-1 to TRBJ2-1; checking the TCRdb D call of TRBD2 is not possible without DNA. The CDR3 has 14 amino acids. CDR1 and CDR2 (germline): KGHDR, SFDVKD. Here the CDR3 reads CATSDLPLASEQFF.

The CDR3 sequence: CASSPGRVKAEPYEQYF. V and J are TRBV7-2 and TRBJ2-7. The CDR3 consists of 17 residues. CDR1 is SGHTA and CDR2 is FQGNSA in the germline V gene. Full variable domain (missing parts from reference TRBV7-2 and TRBJ2-7): GAGVSQSPSNKVTEKGKDVELRCDPISGHTALYWYRQSLGQGLEFLIYFQGNSAPDKSGLPSDRFSAERTGGSVSTLTIQRTQQEDSAVYLCASSPGRVKAEPYEQYFGPGTRLTVT.

V and J are TRBV19 and TRBJ2-1; TCRdb's assignment of TRBD1 cannot be checked, as there is no DNA. CDR3 length: 13 residues. Germline V lookup: CDR1 LNHDA, CDR2 SQIVND (reference sequence). CDR3 protein: CASSQGSYNEQFF.

The J gene is TRBJ1-2, the V gene TRBV4-2; TCRdb's D gene call, TRBD1, goes unchecked for lack of DNA. Germline CDR1 is LGHNA and CDR2 is YNFKEQ. There are 14 residues in the CDR3. The CDR3 loop is CASSPPTGVYGYTF.

V is TRBV29-1 and J is TRBJ2-2. Germline loops: CDR1 SQVTM, CDR2 ANQGSEA. The CDR3 runs to 12 residues. This CDR3 reads CSVAQNTGELFF.

The chain links TRBV3-1 to TRBJ2-1. The germline CDR1 and CDR2 sequences are LGHDT and YNNKEL (reference sequence). The CDR3 covers 13 residues. The CDR3 reads CASSQDYYNEQFF.

The rearrangement links TRBV20-1 to TRBJ2-7. This CDR3 has 12 amino acids. Germline V gives CDR1 DFQATT, CDR2 SNEGSKA (reference sequence). The chain's CDR3 is CSARDTSYEQYF.